The clone carrying this T cell receptor beta chain was seen a handful of times. The target antigen is unknown. The data are from a study of human T cells and chemical hapten exposure. Noted time point: patch test 1, 2 weeks after DPC sensitization. Treatment specified: therapeutic diphenylcyclopropenone sensitization with weekly scalp DPC. The study used a library that attached unique molecular identifiers to individual cDNA molecules. Via MiXCR, TCRdb re-called the RACE reads, giving one row per CDR3 protein. The sample has a few hundred thousand distinct CDR3 sequences, approximately 4.4% seen once. Study-wide findings and caveats: Sensitizing to DPC left TCRs with a frequency above 1 in 1000 unaltered.

Germline CDR1 SGHAT, CDR2 FQNNGV. With V trimmed by 10 bases and J by 5 bases, 16 bases remained unmatched. The CDR3 totals 15 residues. The source material was whole blood, sampled in connection with sensitization to the hapten diphenylcyclopropenone (DPC). The chain is built from TRBV11-2 and TRBJ2-7, with 8 bases fitting TRBD2. The source is a woman aged 45-65 years with alopecia areata. Some clones in this sample may be carry-over from other donors' samples. For the CDR3, the DNA is TGTGCCACCCGCCGACTTACGGGGGGGCGCGACGAGCAGTACTTC. This codes for CATRRLTGGRDEQYF.